This T cell receptor beta chain was found in a study of CD8 T cells in ankylosing spondylitis. Trimming stripped 4 bases from V and 6 bases from J, with 22 bases between. CDR3 size: 15 residues. Germline CDR1 reads SQVTM; CDR2 reads ANQGSEA. Via MiXCR, TCRdb re-called the 5' RACE reads, giving one row per CDR3 protein. The sample shows about 250,000 distinct CDR3 sequences, approximately 8.4% of them seen only once. This clonotype appeared many times. The receptor comes from a female donor with ankylosing spondylitis or in good health (not recorded which). The chain employs TRBV29-1 and TRBJ2-7; TRBD2 might be the D (5 bases). The sequenced sample was blood, either unsorted or a sorted T cell fraction (not recorded which). This CDR3 reads CSVGTQTTGRLEQYF. The CDR3 nucleotides are TGCAGCGTTGGGACTCAGACGACGGGTCGCCTCGAGCAGTACTTC.